The T cell receptor beta chain described here comes from a study of T cells in Graves' hyperthyroidism and ophthalmopathy. Overall study context: Pretreatment peripheral blood was obtained at initial diagnosis.

Study observations and caveats: Ophthalmopathy was predicted by the model a median of approximately 6 months ahead of onset.

Patients aged 18 to 65 had newly diagnosed hyperthyroidism lasting under 2 months. This clonotype has just one count. Its antigen is undetermined. A clone one base away is much larger, so this may be a read error. The CDR3 sequence is 14 residues long. CDR1 is SGHRS, CDR2 YFSETQ, per germline. Trimming pared 5 bases from V and 4 bases from J, leaving 15 bases between. It was RNA transcripts that yielded the amplified TCR beta CDR3 regions. The TCR CDR3 first-round RT-PCR relied on the HTBI primer set. TCRdb independently ran MiXCR on the multiplex PCR reads; one entry per CDR3 protein. The repertoire includes approximately 610,000 distinct CDR3 sequences, roughly a sixth of them detected once, and around 19% sits in the top ten.

The sample taken for sequencing was blood. The source of this sequence is a woman aged 18-29 years with Graves' hyperthyroidism. The chain employs TRBV5-1 and TRBJ1-2; D is undetermined. The CDR3: CASRLRRDTYGYTF. CDR3 sequence (DNA): TGCGCCAGCAGGTTAAGACGAGACACCTATGGCTACACCTTC.